This entry lists 5 T cell receptor beta chains sequenced from one sample in a study of blood T cell repertoires in COVID-19. Sequenced by immunoSEQ multiplex PCR; TCRdb stores in-frame clones only, minus some. The data contain about 280,000 clones, around 80% of them singletons. The sequenced sample was PBMCs or T cells enriched from blood (not recorded which). The receptor set was obtained from a man between 40 and 49 years old who had been exposed to COVID-19.

This sequence joins TRBV7-3 and TRBJ2-3; TRBD2 might be the D (5 bases). The CDR3 sequence is 14 residues long. V was pared by 5 bases and J by 5 bases, with 14 bases between. CDR1 and CDR2 (germline): SGHTA, FQGTGA. This chain's CDR3 is CASSRSLSGDTQYF. The CDR3 DNA sequence: TGTGCCAGCAGCCGTAGCCTAAGCGGAGATACGCAGTATTTT.

V and J are TRBV21-1 and TRBJ1-2. TRBV21-1 is a known pseudogene. This CDR3 comprises 15 residues. CDR3 protein: CASSKARGTAYGYTF. CDR3 sequence (DNA): TGTGCCAGCAGCAAAGCGCGGGGGACGGCTTATGGCTACACCTTC.

The gene calls are TRBV4-2 and TRBJ2-3; 10 nucleotides agree with TRBD2. This CDR3 has 16 amino acids. V lost 3 bases and J lost 4; bases outside the gene matches: 7. Per the germline V gene, CDR1 is LGHNA and CDR2 is YNFKEQ. The DNA for the CDR3 is TGTGCCAGCAGCCAGACACTAGCGGGACTAGCAGATACGCAGTATTTT. Translating gives CASSQTLAGLADTQYF.

V usage is TRBV30 and J usage is TRBJ1-5; 9 bases agree with TRBD1. With V trimmed by 6 bases and J by 0 bases, 18 bases remained unmatched. Germline V gene data show CDR1 as GTSNPN and CDR2 as SVGIG (reference sequence). The CDR3 covers 19 residues. The CDR3 nucleotides read TGTGCCTGCACAGTCGGGACAGGGCACCCCTACTATAGCAATCAGCCCCAGCATTTT. The encoded protein is CACTVGTGHPYYSNQPQHF.

The V and J genes are TRBV5-1 and TRBJ2-7; TRBD2 aligns across 10 bases. The V and J ends lost 4 bases and 1 base, in that order; junction bases with no gene match: 5. Germline CDR1 and CDR2: SGHRS and YFSETQ. CDR3 length: 15 amino acids. CDR3 loop: CASSDRTSGSYEQYF. The CDR3 region has the DNA TGCGCCAGCAGCGACCGGACTAGCGGTTCCTACGAGCAGTACTTC.